This T cell receptor beta chain emerged from a study of blood T cell repertoires in COVID-19. The overall study: The samples span acute and convalescent COVID-19 from the United States, Italy and Spain. Sources were T cells, B-cell-depleted T cells, or PBMCs; the material itself was cDNA or gDNA.

The CDR3 loop spans 14 amino acids. Germline loops: CDR1 GTSNPN, CDR2 SVGIG (reference sequence). V lost 3 bases and J 4 bases, leaving 16 bases between the germline ends. In the authors' methods: Quantification of nucleated cells was approximated via reference gene primer amplification. Repertoires were generated with immunoSEQ multiplex PCR, while TCRdb's copy carries only in-frame clones and drops some. V and J calls and clone size are given by that table; D and trimming were obtained from the DNA. This sample has 310,000 or so clones, with around 90% found just once. The TCR was taken from a man between 18 and 35 years old who had recovered from COVID-19. Sequencing input: peripheral blood. The chain recombines TRBV30 with TRBJ2-7, with D tentatively TRBD1 (5 bases). The CDR3 spells CAWSWGTIGYEQYF. Here the CDR3 DNA reads TGTGCCTGGAGCTGGGGCACTATCGGTTACGAGCAGTACTTC.